These 20 T cell receptor beta chains were all obtained from the same sample, sequenced in a study of T cell repertoires in cytomegalovirus infection. One entry per CDR3 protein results from TCRdb running MiXCR on the reads. This repertoire shows hundreds of thousands of distinct CDR3 sequences, 32% found once; its top ten account for roughly 12%. Their antigen targets remain unknown. Specimen: cultured CD8+ T cells from PBMCs, collected from culture after CMV antigen stimulation. The receptors originated from a human donor in good health (CMV status not recorded). Some clones in this sample may be carry-over from other donors' samples.

This clonotype has at least ten counts. This chain connects TRBV7-2 to TRBJ2-2; D call uncertain. There are 16 residues in the CDR3. The germline gives CDR1 SGHTA, CDR2 FQGNSA. The V and J ends lost 5 bases and 6 bases respectively, with 19 bases between them. This chain's CDR3 is CASSPWMGPISGELFF. Here the CDR3 DNA reads TGTGCCAGCAGCCCCTGGATGGGCCCCATCTCCGGGGAGCTGTTTTTT.

The gene calls are TRBV6-1 and TRBJ2-5, with 9 bases identical to TRBD1. Germline CDR1 reads MNHNS; CDR2 reads SASEGT. The CDR3 has 17 residues. The trim removed 4 bases at V and 5 bases at J, leaving 14 bases unmatched. The CDR3, as DNA: TGTGCCAGCAGTGGTTGGACAGGGGAAAGGTTCGAGGAGACCCAGTACTTC. Translation: CASSGWTGERFEETQYF.

The chain links TRBV2 to TRBJ1-5, with 9 bases fitting TRBD1. The V segment lost 4 bases and the J segment 3 bases; nucleotides outside the gene matches: 4. This CDR3 has 15 residues. CDR1 is SNHLY and CDR2 is FYNNEI in the germline V gene. The CDR3 reads CASSGQGDYNQPQHF. CDR3 nucleotide sequence: TGTGCCAGCAGTGGACAGGGGGATTACAATCAGCCCCAGCATTTT.

This clonotype was counted many times. The V call is TRBV7-8, the J call TRBJ2-5; D unresolved. CDR3 length: 14 residues. CDR1 is SGHVS and CDR2 is FQNEAQ in the germline V gene. V shed 1 base and J shed 3 bases, with 9 bases lying between them. The CDR3 reads CASSLVRSEETQYF. Written as DNA, the CDR3 is TGTGCCAGCAGCTTAGTTCGGTCGGAAGAGACCCAGTACTTC.

V and J are TRBV7-8 and TRBJ1-6; tentative D call: TRBD1 (6 bases). The CDR3 totals 14 residues. Germline V gene lookup returns CDR1 SGHVS and CDR2 FQNEAQ. The V and J ends lost 1 base and 16 bases respectively, with 17 bases between them. The CDR3 loop reads CASSLGATGIFLHF. The CDR3 bases are TGTGCCAGCAGCTTAGGGGCTACAGGGATATTTCTCCACTTT.

The chain links TRBV29-1 to TRBJ1-2; D unresolved. The CDR3 runs 10 residues. Trimming left V 1 base short and J 8 bases short, with 5 bases between. The germline CDR1 and CDR2 sequences are SQVTM and ANQGSEA. CDR3 coding DNA: TGCAGCGTTGAAGGAGGGGGCTACACCTTC. It yields the protein CSVEGGGYTF.

J is TRBJ2-2 and V is TRBV27; D remains ambiguous. From germline, CDR1 is MNHEY and CDR2 SMNVEV (reference sequence). This CDR3 has 16 amino acids. Trimming took off 3 bases at V and 2 bases at J, with 13 bases between the two ends. CDR3 sequence (DNA): TGTGCCAGCAGTTTTGGCTGGGTAGCCAACACCGGGGAGCTGTTTTTT. Translated, it gives CASSFGWVANTGELFF.

This clonotype was observed many times. The chain employs TRBV7-2 and TRBJ2-3; tentative D call: TRBD1 (7 bases). The germline gives CDR1 SGHTA, CDR2 FQGNSA. This CDR3 region has 15 residues. V lost 3 bases, J lost 3 bases, and 13 bases lay in between. The CDR3 protein is CASSLEGAQTDTQYF. As DNA, the CDR3 is TGTGCCAGCAGCTTGGAGGGGGCACAGACAGATACGCAGTATTTT.

Points on this clonotype: One junction end disagrees with the germline gene, perhaps due to a read error. The rearrangement links TRBV7-9 to TRBJ2-1, with D perhaps being TRBD1 or TRBD2 (5 bases each). The germline CDR1 and CDR2 sequences are SEHNR and FQNEAQ (reference sequence). The CDR3 runs 16 residues. The CDR3 sequence is CASSLRGPMNYKEQFF. The CDR3 nucleotides read TGTGCCAGCAGCTTAAGGGGACCGATGAACTACAAAGAGCAGTTCTTC. Combining the CDR3 with reference TRBV7-9 and TRBJ2-1 gives the whole variable domain DTGVSQNPRHKITKRGQNVTFRCDPISEHNRLYWYRQTLGQGPEFLTYFQNEAQLEKSRLLSDRFSAERPKGSFSTLEIQRTEQGDSAMYLCASSLRGPMNYKEQFFGPGTRLTVL.

The V and J genes are TRBV12-3 or TRBV12-4 and TRBJ2-5, with TRBD2 identical over 7 bases. Unmatched junction bases numbered 11, after V lost 4 bases and J lost 3 bases. This CDR3 contains 16 residues. CDR3 in amino acids: CASSWGGAGSEETQYF. CDR3 coding DNA: TGTGCCAGCAGTTGGGGGGGAGCGGGGTCCGAAGAGACCCAGTACTTC.

This clonotype appeared a few times. This chain links TRBV28 with TRBJ1-1; the match to TRBD1 covers 7 bases. The CDR3 sequence is 13 residues long. V dropped 7 bases and J dropped 3; count of bases not matched to a gene: 5. Germline V gene lookup returns CDR1 MDHEN and CDR2 SYDVKM. The CDR3, as DNA: TGTGCCAGCACCCCGACAGGGTACACTGAAGCTTTCTTT. Its translation is CASTPTGYTEAFF.

Many counts were recorded for this clonotype. This chain uses TRBV7-6 with TRBJ2-7, with D unclear. Germline V gene sequence: CDR1 SGHVS, CDR2 FNYEAQ. V dropped 5 bases and J dropped 4 bases, with 18 bases sitting between them. This CDR3 has 15 amino acids. In DNA, the CDR3 is TGTGCCAGCAGCCCCGGCCAGACGGAACTTTACGAGCAGTACTTC. Its translation is CASSPGQTELYEQYF.

This clonotype was found a few times. CDR3 nucleotide sequence: TGCGCCAGCAGCCAAGATAATCTCGGCAGGGGGAGTAGGACTGAAGCTTTCTTT. Residues: CASSQDNLGRGSRTEAFF. This chain connects TRBV4-1 to TRBJ1-1, with 7 bases fitting TRBD1. This CDR3 spans 18 amino acids. Germline CDR1 reads MGHRA; CDR2 reads YSYEKL. Trimming removed 0 bases from V and 5 bases from J; junction bases left unmatched: 15.

The chain uses TRBV9 and TRBJ1-1; D might be TRBD1 (5 bases). CDR1 SGDLS and CDR2 YYNGEE come from the germline V gene. V was trimmed by 0 bases and J by 4 bases, leaving 10 bases between them. The length of the CDR3 is 14 residues. CDR3 loop: CASSVGEGSTEAFF. DNA for the CDR3: TGTGCCAGCAGCGTAGGTGAGGGGAGCACTGAAGCTTTCTTT.

This clonotype was detected a few times. This CDR3 reads CASSGLAVTYEQYF. The CDR3 nucleotides read TGTGCCAGCAGCGGACTAGCGGTTACCTACGAGCAGTACTTC. The chain is built from TRBV7-2 and TRBJ2-7; 10 bases are shared with TRBD2. Germline values: CDR1 SGHTA, CDR2 FQGNSA. The CDR3 contains 14 residues. J lost 2 bases, V lost 5 bases, and 3 bases had no gene match.

The rearrangement uses TRBV20-1 and TRBJ2-7; D gene uncertain. Germline CDR1 is DFQATT and CDR2 is SNEGSKA (reference sequence). This CDR3 spans 14 amino acids. V dropped 0 bases and J dropped 2 bases, with 11 bases sitting between them. Here the CDR3 DNA reads TGCAGTGCTAGAGATCTTGGGAAAACCTACGAGCAGTACTTC. As protein: CSARDLGKTYEQYF.

This chain uses TRBV7-9 with TRBJ1-6; D call uncertain. This CDR3 comprises 12 residues. Looked up from germline, CDR1 is SEHNR and CDR2 is FQNEAQ (reference sequence). Between the trimmed V and J ends, which lost 1 base and 9 bases, there was a span of 4 bases. CDR3 sequence reads: CASSLVSSPLHF. DNA for the CDR3: TGTGCCAGCAGCTTAGTTTCTTCACCCCTCCACTTT.

This clonotype was seen more than once but under ten times. This chain uses TRBV12-3 or TRBV12-4 with TRBJ1-1, with TRBD1 matching 11 bases. The V and J ends lost 6 bases and 3 bases, in that order; junction bases with no gene match: 3. CDR3 size: 14 residues. In DNA form, the CDR3 reads TGTGCCAGCAGCCGGACAGGGGGCTACACTGAAGCTTTCTTT. Amino acid sequence: CASSRTGGYTEAFF.

There are a few counts of this clonotype. The genes are TRBV2 and TRBJ2-7; D is uncertain. Germline CDR1 SNHLY, CDR2 FYNNEI. The length of the CDR3 is 11 residues. Deletions cut 7 bases from V and 4 bases from J, with 8 bases between. The CDR3 coding sequence is TGTGCCAGCATTTCCCTTTACGAGCAGTACTTC. Translated: CASISLYEQYF.

The chain recombines TRBV27 with TRBJ2-7, with 12 bases aligning to TRBD2. CDR1 and CDR2 from the germline V gene are MNHEY and SMNVEV (reference sequence). The CDR3 has 16 amino acids. The junction had 9 bases not matched to a gene; V was cut back by 7 bases and J by 2 bases. In DNA, the CDR3 is TGTGCCAGCATCGGACTAGCGGGACCACGCACCTACGAGCAGTACTTC. This sequence encodes CASIGLAGPRTYEQYF.